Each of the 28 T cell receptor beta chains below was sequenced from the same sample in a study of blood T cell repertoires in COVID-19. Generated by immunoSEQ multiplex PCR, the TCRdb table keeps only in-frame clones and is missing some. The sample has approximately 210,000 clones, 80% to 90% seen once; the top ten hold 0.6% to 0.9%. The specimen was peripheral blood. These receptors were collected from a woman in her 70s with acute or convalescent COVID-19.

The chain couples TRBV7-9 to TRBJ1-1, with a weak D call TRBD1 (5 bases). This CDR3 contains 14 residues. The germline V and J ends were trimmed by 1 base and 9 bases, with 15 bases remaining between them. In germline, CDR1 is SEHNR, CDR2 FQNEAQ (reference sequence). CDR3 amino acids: CASSLGMTALKAFF. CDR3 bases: TGTGCCAGCAGCTTAGGTATGACAGCTCTGAAAGCTTTCTTT.

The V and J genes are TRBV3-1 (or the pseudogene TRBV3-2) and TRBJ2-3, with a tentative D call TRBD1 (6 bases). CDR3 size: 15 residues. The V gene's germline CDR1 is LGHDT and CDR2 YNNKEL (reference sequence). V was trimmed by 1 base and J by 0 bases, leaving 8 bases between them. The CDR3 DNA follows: TGTGCCAGCAGCCAAGCGGGACACAGCACAGATACGCAGTATTTT. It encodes CASSQAGHSTDTQYF.

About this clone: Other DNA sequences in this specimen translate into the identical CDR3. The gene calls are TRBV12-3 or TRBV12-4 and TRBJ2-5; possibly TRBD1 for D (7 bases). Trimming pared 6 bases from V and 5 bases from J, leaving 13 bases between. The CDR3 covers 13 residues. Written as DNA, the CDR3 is TGTGCCAGCAGGCCGACAGGGAGGGAGACCCAGTACTTC. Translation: CASRPTGRETQYF.

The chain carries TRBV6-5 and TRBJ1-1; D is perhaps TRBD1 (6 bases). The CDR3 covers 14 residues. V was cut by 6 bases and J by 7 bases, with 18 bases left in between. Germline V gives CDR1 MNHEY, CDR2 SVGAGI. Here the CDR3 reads CASRTLTGKGEAFF. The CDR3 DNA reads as TGTGCCAGCAGGACACTTACAGGGAAAGGTGAAGCTTTCTTT.

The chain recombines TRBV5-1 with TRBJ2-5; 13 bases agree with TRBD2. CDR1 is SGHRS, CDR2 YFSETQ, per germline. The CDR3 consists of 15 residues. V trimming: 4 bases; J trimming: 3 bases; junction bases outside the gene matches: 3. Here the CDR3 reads CASSGGTSGEETQYF. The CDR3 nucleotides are TGCGCCAGCAGCGGCGGGACTAGCGGGGAAGAGACCCAGTACTTC.

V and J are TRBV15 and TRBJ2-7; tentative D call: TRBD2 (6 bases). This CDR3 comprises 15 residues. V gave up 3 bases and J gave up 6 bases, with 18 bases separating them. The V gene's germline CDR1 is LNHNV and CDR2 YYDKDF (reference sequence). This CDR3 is CATSRPGGPSSEQYF. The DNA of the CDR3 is TGTGCCACCAGCAGGCCCGGAGGGCCGTCTAGCGAGCAGTACTTC.

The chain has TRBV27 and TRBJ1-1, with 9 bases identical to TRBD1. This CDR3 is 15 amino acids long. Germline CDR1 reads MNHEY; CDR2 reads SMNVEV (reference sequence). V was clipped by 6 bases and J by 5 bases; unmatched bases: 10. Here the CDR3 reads CASSQPGQGETEAFF. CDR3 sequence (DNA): TGTGCCAGCAGCCAACCGGGACAGGGTGAAACTGAAGCTTTCTTT.

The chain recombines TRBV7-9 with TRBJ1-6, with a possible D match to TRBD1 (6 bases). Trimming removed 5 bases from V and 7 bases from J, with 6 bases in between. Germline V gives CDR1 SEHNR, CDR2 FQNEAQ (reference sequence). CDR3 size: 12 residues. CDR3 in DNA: TGTGCCAGCAGCACAGGGAATTCACCCCTCCACTTT. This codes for CASSTGNSPLHF.

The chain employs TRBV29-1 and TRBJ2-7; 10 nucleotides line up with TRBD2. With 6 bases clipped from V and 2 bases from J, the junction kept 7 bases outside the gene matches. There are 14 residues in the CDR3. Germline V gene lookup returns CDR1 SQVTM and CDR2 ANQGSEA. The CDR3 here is CSVMIGTSAYEQYF. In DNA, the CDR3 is TGCAGCGTGATGATCGGGACTAGCGCCTACGAGCAGTACTTC.

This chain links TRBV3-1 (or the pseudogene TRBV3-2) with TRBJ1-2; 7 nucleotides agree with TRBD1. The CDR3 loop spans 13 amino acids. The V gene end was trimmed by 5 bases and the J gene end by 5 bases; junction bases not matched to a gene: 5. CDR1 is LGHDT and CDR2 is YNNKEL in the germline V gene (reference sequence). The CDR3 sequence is CASSTAQGYGYTF. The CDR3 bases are TGTGCCAGCAGCACCGCACAGGGGTATGGCTACACCTTC.

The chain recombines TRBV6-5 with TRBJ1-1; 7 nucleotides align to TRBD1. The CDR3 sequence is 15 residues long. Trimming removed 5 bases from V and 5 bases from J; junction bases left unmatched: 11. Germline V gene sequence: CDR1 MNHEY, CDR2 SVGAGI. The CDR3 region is CASSPRGVHRTEAFF. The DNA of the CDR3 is TGTGCCAGCAGTCCCAGGGGGGTGCACAGGACTGAAGCTTTCTTT.

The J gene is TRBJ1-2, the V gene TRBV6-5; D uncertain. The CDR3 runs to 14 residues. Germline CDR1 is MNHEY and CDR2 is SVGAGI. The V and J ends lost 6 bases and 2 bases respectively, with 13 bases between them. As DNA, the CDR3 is TGTGCCAGCAGCGAGCGGGGTAGCAACTATGGCTACACCTTC. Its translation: CASSERGSNYGYTF.

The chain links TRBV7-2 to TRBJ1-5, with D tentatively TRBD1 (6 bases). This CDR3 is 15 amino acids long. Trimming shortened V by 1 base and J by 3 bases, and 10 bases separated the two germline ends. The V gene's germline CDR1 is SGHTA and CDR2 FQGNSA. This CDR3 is CASSLVQGHNQPQHF. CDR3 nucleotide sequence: TGTGCCAGCAGCTTAGTACAGGGTCACAATCAGCCCCAGCATTTT.

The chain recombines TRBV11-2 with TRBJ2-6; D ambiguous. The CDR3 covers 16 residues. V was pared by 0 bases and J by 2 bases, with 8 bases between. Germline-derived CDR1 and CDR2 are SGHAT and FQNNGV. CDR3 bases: TGTGCCAGCAGCTTAGATCGTAATGCTGGGGCCAACGTCCTGACTTTC. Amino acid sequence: CASSLDRNAGANVLTF.

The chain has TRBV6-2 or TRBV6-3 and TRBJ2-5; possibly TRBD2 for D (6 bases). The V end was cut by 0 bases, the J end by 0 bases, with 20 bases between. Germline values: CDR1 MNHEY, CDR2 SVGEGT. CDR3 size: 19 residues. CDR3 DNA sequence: TGTGCCAGCAGTTACTCAAAATCCCAGGCGGGAAGGTACCAAGAGACCCAGTACTTC. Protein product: CASSYSKSQAGRYQETQYF.

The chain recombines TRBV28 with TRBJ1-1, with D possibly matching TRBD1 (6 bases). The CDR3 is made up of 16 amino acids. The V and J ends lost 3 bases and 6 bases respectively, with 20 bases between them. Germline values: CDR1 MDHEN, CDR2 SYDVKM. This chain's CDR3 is CASSFQWGPREAEAFF. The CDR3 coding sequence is TGTGCCAGCAGTTTTCAATGGGGGCCCCGTGAAGCTGAAGCTTTCTTT.

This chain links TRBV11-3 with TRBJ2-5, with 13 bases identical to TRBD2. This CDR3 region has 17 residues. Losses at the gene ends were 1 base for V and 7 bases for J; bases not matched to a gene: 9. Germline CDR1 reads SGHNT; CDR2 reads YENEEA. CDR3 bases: TGTGCCAGCAGCTTAGTGGCCGGACTAGCGGGAGTTGGGACCCAGTACTTC. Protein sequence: CASSLVAGLAGVGTQYF.

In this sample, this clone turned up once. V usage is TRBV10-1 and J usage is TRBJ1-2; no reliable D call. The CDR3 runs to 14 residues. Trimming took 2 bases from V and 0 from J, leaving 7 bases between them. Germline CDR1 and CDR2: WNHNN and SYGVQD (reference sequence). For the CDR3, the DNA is TGCGCCAGCAGTGAGGGGCCAGCTAACTATGGCTACACCTTC. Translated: CASSEGPANYGYTF.

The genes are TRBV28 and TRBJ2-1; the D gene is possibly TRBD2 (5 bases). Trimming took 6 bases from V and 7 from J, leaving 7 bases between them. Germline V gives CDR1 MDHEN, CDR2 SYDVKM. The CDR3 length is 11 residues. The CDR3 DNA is TGTGCCAGCAGACTAGAGAATGAGCAGTTCTTC. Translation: CASRLENEQFF.

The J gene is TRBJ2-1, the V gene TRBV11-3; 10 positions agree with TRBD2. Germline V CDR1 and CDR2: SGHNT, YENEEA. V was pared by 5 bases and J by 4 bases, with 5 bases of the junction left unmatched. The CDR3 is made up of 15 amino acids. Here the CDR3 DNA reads TGTGCCAGCAGCCTGGGACTAGCGAGTTACAATGAGCAGTTCTTC. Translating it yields CASSLGLASYNEQFF.

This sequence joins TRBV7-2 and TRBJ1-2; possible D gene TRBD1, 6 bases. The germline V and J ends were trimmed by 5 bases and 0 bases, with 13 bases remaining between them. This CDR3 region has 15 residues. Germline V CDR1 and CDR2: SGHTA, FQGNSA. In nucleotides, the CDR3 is TGTGCCAGCAGCGCATGGACAGCGACTAACTATGGCTACACCTTC. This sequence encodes CASSAWTATNYGYTF.

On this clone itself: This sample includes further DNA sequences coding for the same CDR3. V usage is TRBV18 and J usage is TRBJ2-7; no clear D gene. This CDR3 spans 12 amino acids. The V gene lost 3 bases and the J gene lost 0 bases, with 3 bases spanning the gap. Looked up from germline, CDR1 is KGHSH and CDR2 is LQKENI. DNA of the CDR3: TGTGCCAGCTCACCCAGCTCCTACGAGCAGTACTTC. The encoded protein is CASSPSSYEQYF.

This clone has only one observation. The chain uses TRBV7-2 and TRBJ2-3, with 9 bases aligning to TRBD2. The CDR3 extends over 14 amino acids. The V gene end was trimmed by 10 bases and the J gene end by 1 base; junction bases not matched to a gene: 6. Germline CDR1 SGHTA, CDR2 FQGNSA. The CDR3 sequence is CATRRTSGTDTQYF. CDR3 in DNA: TGTGCCACCCGGAGGACTAGCGGCACAGATACGCAGTATTTT.

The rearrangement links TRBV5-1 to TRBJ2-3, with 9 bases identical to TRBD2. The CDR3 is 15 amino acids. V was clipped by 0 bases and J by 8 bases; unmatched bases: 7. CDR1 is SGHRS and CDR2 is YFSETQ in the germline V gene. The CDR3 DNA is TGCGCCAGCAGCTTGGTCGGCGGGGGGGCAAGTACGCAGTATTTT. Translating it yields CASSLVGGGASTQYF.

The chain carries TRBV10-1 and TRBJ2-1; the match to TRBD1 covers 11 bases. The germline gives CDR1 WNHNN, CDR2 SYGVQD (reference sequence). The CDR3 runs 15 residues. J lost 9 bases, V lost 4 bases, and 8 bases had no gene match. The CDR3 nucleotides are TGCGCCAGCAGTGGCCGGACAGGGGGCTTGGGTGAGCAGTTCTTC. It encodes CASSGRTGGLGEQFF.

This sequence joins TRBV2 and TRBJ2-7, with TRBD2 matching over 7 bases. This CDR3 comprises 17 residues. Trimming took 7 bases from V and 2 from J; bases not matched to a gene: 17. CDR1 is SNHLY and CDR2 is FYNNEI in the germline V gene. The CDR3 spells CASKRRRAGELTYEQYF. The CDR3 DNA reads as TGTGCCAGCAAAAGGAGGCGCGCGGGAGAGCTCACCTACGAGCAGTACTTC.

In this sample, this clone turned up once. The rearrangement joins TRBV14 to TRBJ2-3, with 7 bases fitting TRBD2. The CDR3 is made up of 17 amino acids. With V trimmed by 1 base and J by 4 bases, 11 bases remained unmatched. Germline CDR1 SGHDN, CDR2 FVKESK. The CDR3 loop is CASSQVPMGGLPDTQYF. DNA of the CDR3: TGTGCCAGCAGCCAAGTCCCCATGGGGGGGTTACCAGATACGCAGTATTTT.

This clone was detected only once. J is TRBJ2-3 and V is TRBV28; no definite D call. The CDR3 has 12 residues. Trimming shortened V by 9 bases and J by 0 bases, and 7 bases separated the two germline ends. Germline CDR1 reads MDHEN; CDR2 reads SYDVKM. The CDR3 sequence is CASRGSTDTQYF. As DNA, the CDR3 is TGTGCCAGTAGAGGTAGCACAGATACGCAGTATTTT.